A single sample gave rise to the 31 T cell receptor beta chains below, sequenced in a study of regulatory T cells in long-lasting Graves disease. Time point described: persistent/refractory GD, antithyroid drugs over 5 years with positive TRAb. Extracted RNA from PBMCs served as the source of the TCR library. Construction of the TCR beta libraries employed iRepertoire HTBI primers in conjunction with Arm-PCR of CDR3 regions. TCRdb ran MiXCR on the multiplex PCR reads and lists one entry per CDR3 protein. The sample has 400,000 to 500,000 distinct CDR3 sequences, roughly 22% seen once. The source was peripheral blood mononuclear cells (PBMCs), collected when the disease was refractory, from a patient treated with antithyroid drugs. These receptors were obtained from a female donor with Graves disease.

V usage is TRBV19 and J usage is TRBJ2-2; no clear D gene. The germline V and J ends were trimmed by 5 bases and 4 bases, with 11 bases remaining between them. Germline V gene lookup returns CDR1 LNHDA and CDR2 SQIVND (reference sequence). This CDR3 region has 14 residues. CDR3 bases: TGTGCCAGTAGTGCCTCCGGGCCCACCGGGGAGCTGTTTTTT. Translation: CASSASGPTGELFF. The full variable domain, in which reference TRBV19 and TRBJ2-2 provide the parts outside the CDR3, is DGGITQSPKYLFRKEGQNVTLSCEQNLNHDAMYWYRQDPGQGLRLIYYSQIVNDFQKGDIAEGYSVSREKKESFPLTVTSAQKNPTAFYLCASSASGPTGELFFGEGSRLTVL.

This clonotype occurred many times. This rearrangement joins TRBV3-1 to TRBJ2-5, with unresolved D. In germline, CDR1 is LGHDT, CDR2 YNNKEL (reference sequence). Trimming left V 0 bases short and J 2 bases short, with 10 bases between. The CDR3 has 15 residues. The CDR3 region is CASSQDPRKQETQYF. The CDR3 region has the DNA TGTGCCAGCAGCCAAGATCCGCGGAAACAAGAGACCCAGTACTTC.

For this clonotype: Just one base apart from a much larger clone, this may be a read error. V usage is TRBV2 and J usage is TRBJ2-7; 10 nucleotides align to TRBD1. CDR3 size: 15 residues. Germline assignment: CDR1 SNHLY and CDR2 FYNNEI. V shed 7 bases and J 1 base; nucleotides not matched to a gene: 7. CDR3 amino acids: CASTPRGQGSYEQYF. CDR3 in DNA: TGTGCCAGCACCCCACGGGGACAGGGGTCCTACGAGCAGTACTTC.

The rearrangement joins TRBV7-2 to TRBJ2-7; 7 positions match TRBD2. Trimming at V came to 5 bases and at J to 3 bases, leaving 22 bases not matched to a gene. Germline V gives CDR1 SGHTA, CDR2 FQGNSA. This CDR3 spans 19 amino acids. The CDR3 nucleotides read TGTGCCAGCAGCGCCCGACAGCTTGAGACTAGCTTTGAGAACTACGAGCAGTACTTC. Translation: CASSARQLETSFENYEQYF.

This clonotype was detected ten times or more. The chain joins TRBV12-5 to TRBJ1-1; TRBD1 aligns across 9 bases. Germline V gene data show CDR1 as LGHNT and CDR2 as FRNRAP. J was trimmed by 8 bases and V by 7 bases; bases with no gene match: 8. This CDR3 has 13 residues. The CDR3 loop is CASAKTGGGEAFF. The CDR3, as DNA: TGTGCTAGTGCCAAGACAGGGGGAGGAGAAGCTTTCTTT.

This chain uses TRBV5-6 with TRBJ2-6, with 7 bases lining up with TRBD1. Germline CDR1 reads SGHDT; CDR2 reads YYEEEE. The V segment lost 1 base and the J segment 2 bases; nucleotides outside the gene matches: 6. The CDR3 consists of 17 residues. As DNA, the CDR3 is TGTGCCAGCAGCTTGACGAGGGGGCTGACTGGGGCCAACGTCCTGACTTTC. Translation gives CASSLTRGLTGANVLTF.

To note about this clonotype: This may come from a read error, since a much larger clone is one base off. V is TRBV6-4 and J is TRBJ1-2, with D possibly being TRBD1 (5 bases). Germline V CDR1 and CDR2: MRHNA, SNTAGT. This CDR3 is 14 amino acids long. The CDR3 loop is CAGSYLPGTYGYTF. As DNA, the CDR3 is TGTGCCGGCAGTTACCTTCCAGGGACCTATGGCTACACCTTC.

There are a few counts of this clonotype. The rearrangement joins TRBV7-6 to TRBJ1-3; D call uncertain. CDR3 length equals 13 residues. Germline values: CDR1 SGHVS, CDR2 FNYEAQ. V lost 1 base and J 2 bases, leaving 3 bases between the germline ends. The CDR3 region has the DNA TGTGCCAGCAGCTTAGAGACTGGAAACACCATATATTTT. Encoded protein: CASSLETGNTIYF.

This clonotype was picked up one time. CDR3 residues: CASRSTGIQAKNIQYF. CDR3 bases: TGTGCCAGCAGATCTACAGGGATTCAAGCCAAAAACATTCAGTACTTC. The V call is TRBV6-2 or TRBV6-3, the J call TRBJ2-4; a weak D match, TRBD1 (6 bases). V was shortened by 6 bases and J by 0 bases, with 15 bases between the two germline ends. The CDR3 is made up of 16 amino acids. The germline V gene encodes CDR1 MNHEY and CDR2 SVGEGT.

In this sample, this clonotype turned up once. The genes are TRBV7-3 and TRBJ1-4; 12 nucleotides agree with TRBD1. This CDR3 spans 16 amino acids. Germline loops: CDR1 SGHTA, CDR2 FQGTGA. The V gene end was trimmed by 5 bases and the J gene end by 0 bases; junction bases not matched to a gene: 1. In nucleotides, the CDR3 is TGTGCCAGCAGCGGGACAGGGGGCGCAACTAATGAAAAACTGTTTTTT. Translated, it gives CASSGTGGATNEKLFF.

To note about this clonotype: A much larger clone differs from this one at a single base, so this may be a read error. No conserved phenylalanine or tryptophan ends this CDR3, so it is likely a read error. V usage is TRBV7-2 and J usage is TRBJ1-2; maybe TRBD1 (6 bases). The CDR3 has 16 amino acids. CDR1 and CDR2 from the germline V gene are SGHTA and FQGNSA. V lost 5 bases and J 2 bases, leaving 18 bases between the germline ends. The DNA of the CDR3 is TGTGCCAGCAGCCCGACCGCACCGACAGGAAACTATGGCTACACCCTC. Translated, it gives CASSPTAPTGNYGYTL.

In this sample, this clonotype turned up a few times. The chain recombines TRBV20-1 with TRBJ1-5; D might be TRBD1 (6 bases). The germline V and J ends were trimmed by 1 base and 0 bases, with 16 bases remaining between them. Germline CDR1 DFQATT, CDR2 SNEGSKA (reference sequence). The CDR3 is 17 residues long. The CDR3 nucleotides read TGCAGTGCTAGAGCGGGGGCCGGATTTAATAGCAATCAGCCCCAGCATTTT. Translated, it gives CSARAGAGFNSNQPQHF.

The V and J genes are TRBV6-5 and TRBJ1-2; no clear D. Trimming cost V 2 bases and J 8 bases, with 18 bases left between them. CDR3 length: 15 residues. Per the germline V gene, CDR1 is MNHEY and CDR2 is SVGAGI. CDR3 DNA: TGTGCCAGCAGTTACGTGGAATTGCCATATGAGGGCTACACCTTC. This gives the protein CASSYVELPYEGYTF.

This clonotype was observed a few times. This chain connects TRBV4-1 to TRBJ1-2; TRBD1 is a possible D gene (5 bases). The CDR3 totals 14 residues. Germline CDR1 is MGHRA and CDR2 is YSYEKL. V lost 5 bases, J lost 3 bases, and 13 bases lay in between. Here the CDR3 reads CASSTPTDYYGYTF. The CDR3 nucleotides read TGCGCCAGCAGCACCCCGACAGACTACTATGGCTACACCTTC.

Comments on this clonotype: A read error may produce the germline difference seen at one junction end. V and J are TRBV28 and TRBJ1-2, with 7 positions matching TRBD1. CDR3 length: 14 residues. Germline CDR1 is MDHEN and CDR2 is SYDVKM. The CDR3 coding sequence is TGTGCCAGCAGCGCCGGGACAGTAGACTATGGCTACGCCTTC. This sequence encodes CASSAGTVDYGYAF.

This clonotype was counted many times. The chain uses TRBV28 and TRBJ2-2, with D perhaps matching TRBD2 (5 bases). The germline V gene has CDR1 MDHEN and CDR2 SYDVKM. This CDR3 is built from 15 residues. Trimming removed 5 bases from V and 1 base from J, with 11 bases in between. As DNA, the CDR3 is TGTGCCAGCAGTCCCGGACTTATGAACACCGGGGAGCTGTTTTTT. Translation: CASSPGLMNTGELFF.

This clonotype was recorded many times. The rearrangement joins TRBV13 to TRBJ2-7; TRBD1 matches 8 bases. This CDR3 contains 17 residues. J lost 0 bases, V lost 4 bases, and 11 bases had no gene match. CDR1 and CDR2 from the germline V gene are PRHDT and FYEKMQ (reference sequence). The CDR3 here is CASSSSPWDRSSYEQYF. DNA for the CDR3: TGTGCCAGCAGCTCCTCCCCGTGGGACAGGAGCTCCTACGAGCAGTACTTC.

Regarding this clonotype: This may arise from a read error, as a much more abundant clone is one base away. This rearrangement joins TRBV6-2 or TRBV6-3 to TRBJ1-6; the match to TRBD1 covers 7 bases. Per germline, CDR1 MNHEY and CDR2 SVGEGT. CDR3 size: 13 residues. This chain's CDR3 is CASNNRGYSLLHF. The CDR3 nucleotides are TGTGCCAGCAACAACAGGGGTTATTCACTCCTCCACTTT.

This clonotype was recorded a few times. The chain couples TRBV14 to TRBJ2-7; 14 bases are shared with TRBD2. Per germline, CDR1 SGHDN and CDR2 FVKESK. The CDR3 contains 15 residues. After removal of 4 bases from V and 2 bases from J, the junction contained 1 base not matched to a gene. For the CDR3, the DNA is TGTGCCAGCAGCCGACTAGCGGGAGGGACCTACGAGCAGTACTTC. This gives the protein CASSRLAGGTYEQYF. The variable domain in full, completed from reference TRBV14 and TRBJ2-7, reads EAGVTQFPSHSVIEKGQTVTLRCDPISGHDNLYWYRRVMGKEIKFLLHFVKESKQDESGMPNNRFLAERTGGTYSTLKVQPAELEDSGVYFCASSRLAGGTYEQYFGPGTRLTVT.

This clonotype was counted many times. CDR3 nucleotide sequence: TGTGCCAGCAGTTACTCGCACACAGGGAGGACTGAAGCTTTCTTT. This codes for CASSYSHTGRTEAFF. The chain joins TRBV6-5 to TRBJ1-1, with D perhaps matching TRBD1 (6 bases). The CDR3 covers 15 residues. CDR1 and CDR2 from the germline V gene are MNHEY and SVGAGI. V dropped 0 bases and J dropped 5 bases, with 13 bases sitting between them.

The sample holds many counts of this clonotype. The CDR3 nucleotides read TGTGCCAGCAGCCGCGGACTAGCGGGGCCAGAAAACATTCAGTACTTC. This codes for CASSRGLAGPENIQYF. This chain joins TRBV7-2 and TRBJ2-4, with 12 bases lining up with TRBD2. CDR1 is SGHTA, CDR2 FQGNSA, per germline. This CDR3 is built from 16 residues. V was pared by 5 bases and J by 5 bases, with 7 bases of the junction left unmatched.

Worth noting for this clonotype: The CDR3 does not end in the conserved phenylalanine or tryptophan, so this is likely a read error. It is unclear where the CDR3 begins or ends on the DNA, so no DNA is shown, and the CDR3 is as TCRdb lists it. The J gene is TRBJ1-1, the V gene TRBV19. From its first to its last residue, the CDR3 has 9 amino acids. Germline CDR1 reads LNHDA; CDR2 reads SQIVND (reference sequence). The CDR3 sequence: CASRGGRTI.

This clonotype was recorded many times. This chain joins TRBV2 and TRBJ2-7, with 14 positions matching TRBD2. The CDR3 consists of 13 residues. Per germline, CDR1 SNHLY and CDR2 FYNNEI. Trimming at V came to 6 bases and at J to 6 bases, leaving 1 base not matched to a gene. The DNA of the CDR3 is TGTGCCAGCAGGGGACTAGCGGGAGTCGAGCAGTACTTC. Amino acids: CASRGLAGVEQYF. Together with reference TRBV2 and TRBJ2-7, the CDR3 gives the full variable domain: EPEVTQTPSHQVTQMGQEVILRCVPISNHLYFYWYRQILGQKVEFLVSFYNNEISEKSEIFDDQFSVERPDGSNFTLKIRSTKLEDSAMYFCASRGLAGVEQYFGPGTRLTVT.

J is TRBJ1-5 and V is TRBV28, with 7 positions matching TRBD1. Germline V gives CDR1 MDHEN, CDR2 SYDVKM. This CDR3 has 14 amino acids. The trim removed 4 bases at V and 6 bases at J, leaving 6 bases unmatched. CDR3 protein: CASSSYRGGQPQHF. In DNA, the CDR3 is TGTGCCAGCAGTTCATACAGGGGTGGTCAGCCCCAGCATTTT.

The CDR3 is CSATSGSTYNEQFF. The CDR3, as DNA: TGCAGTGCCACTAGCGGGAGTACCTACAATGAGCAGTTCTTC. The chain combines TRBV20-1 with TRBJ2-1; 11 bases are a match to TRBD2. Trimming removed 6 bases from V and 2 bases from J; junction bases left unmatched: 3. The CDR3 is 14 residues long. CDR1 and CDR2 from the germline V gene are DFQATT and SNEGSKA (reference sequence).

The chain carries TRBV3-1 and TRBJ2-5, with TRBD2 matching 7 bases. The CDR3 runs to 16 residues. Germline V gene lookup returns CDR1 LGHDT and CDR2 YNNKEL (reference sequence). With V trimmed by 4 bases and J by 5 bases, 13 bases remained unmatched. The CDR3 spells CASSPSRGAGMETQYF. The CDR3 coding sequence is TGTGCCAGCAGCCCATCCCGGGGAGCGGGAATGGAGACCCAGTACTTC.

The chain is built from TRBV30 and TRBJ1-5; D is possibly TRBD1 (5 bases). Germline V gene lookup returns CDR1 GTSNPN and CDR2 SVGIG (reference sequence). The CDR3 loop spans 17 amino acids. Trimming shortened V by 2 bases and J by 2 bases, and 19 bases separated the two germline ends. The CDR3: CAWSLGGYSPRNQPQHF. The DNA for the CDR3 is TGTGCCTGGAGTTTGGGGGGATACTCCCCGCGCAATCAGCCCCAGCATTTT.

The chain couples TRBV20-1 to TRBJ1-1, with TRBD1 matching 10 bases. Germline V gene sequence: CDR1 DFQATT, CDR2 SNEGSKA (reference sequence). Unmatched junction bases numbered 6, after V lost 0 bases and J lost 5 bases. The CDR3 contains 15 residues. The CDR3 here is CSARDADRGLTEAFF. The CDR3 DNA is TGCAGTGCTAGAGACGCAGACAGGGGGCTGACTGAAGCTTTCTTT.

The chain joins TRBV28 to TRBJ1-5, with D possibly TRBD1 on 6 matching bases. Germline CDR1 reads MDHEN; CDR2 reads SYDVKM. There are 18 residues in the CDR3. With 6 bases removed from V and 1 base from J, the gap between germline ends came to 22 bases. The CDR3 loop reads CASRSPGQSIVSNQPQHF. The CDR3 DNA is TGTGCCAGCAGATCTCCCGGACAGAGTATTGTAAGCAATCAGCCCCAGCATTTT.

The chain combines TRBV6-2 or TRBV6-3 with TRBJ2-5; unclear D gene. The last part of the DNA fits TRBJ2-1 better; the J call may be wrong. The CDR3 sequence is 14 residues long. Germline-derived CDR1 and CDR2 are MNHEY and SVGEGT. CDR3 sequence reads: CASSSLILTLEQFF. In nucleotides, the CDR3 is TGTGCCAGCAGTTCCCTAATCCTGACCCTTGAGCAGTTCTTC.

The rearrangement uses TRBV6-1 and TRBJ1-4; D is uncertain. This CDR3 spans 10 amino acids. The germline V gene encodes CDR1 MNHNS and CDR2 SASEGT. The V gene lost 9 bases and the J gene lost 13 bases, with 12 bases spanning the gap. CDR3 protein: CASGDLALFF. Here the CDR3 DNA reads TGTGCCAGTGGAGACTTAGCACTGTTTTTT.